This T cell receptor (beta chain) was retrieved from a study of T cell responses to AZD1222 COVID-19 vaccine. Germline CDR1 and CDR2: SEHNR and FQNEAQ (reference sequence). The V gene lost 1 base and the J gene lost 2 bases, with 9 bases spanning the gap. The CDR3 runs 14 residues. Second-dose recipients at about 4 or about 12 weeks were treated as one pooled group. Profiled with immunoSEQ multiplex PCR; TCRdb holds only in-frame clones, not every one. This table has roughly 180,000 clones, approximately 91% appearing once. The chain couples TRBV7-9 to TRBJ2-7; D unresolved. The source is an adult who received the AZD1222 COVID-19 vaccine. The material was peripheral blood, obtained 28 days after the second AZD1222 dose. CDR3 residues: CASSLVRTPYEQYF. The DNA for the CDR3 is TGTGCCAGCAGCTTAGTCAGGACGCCCTACGAGCAGTACTTC.